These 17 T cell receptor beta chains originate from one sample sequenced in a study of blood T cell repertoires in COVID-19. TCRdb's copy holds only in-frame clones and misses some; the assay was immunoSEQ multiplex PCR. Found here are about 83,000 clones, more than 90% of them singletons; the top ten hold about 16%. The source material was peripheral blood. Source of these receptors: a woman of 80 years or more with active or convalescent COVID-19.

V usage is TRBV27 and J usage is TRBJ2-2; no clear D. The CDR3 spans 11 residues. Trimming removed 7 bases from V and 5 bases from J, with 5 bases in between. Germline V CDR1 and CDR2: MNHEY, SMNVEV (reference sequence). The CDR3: CASTNTGELFF. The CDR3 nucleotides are TGTGCCAGCACTAATACCGGGGAGCTGTTTTTT.

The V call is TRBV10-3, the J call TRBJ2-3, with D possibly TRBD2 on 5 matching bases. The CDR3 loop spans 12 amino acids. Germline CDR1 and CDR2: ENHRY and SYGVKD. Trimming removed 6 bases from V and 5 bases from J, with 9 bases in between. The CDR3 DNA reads TGTGCCATCAGGCCCGAGGGAGATACGCAGTATTTT. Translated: CAIRPEGDTQYF.

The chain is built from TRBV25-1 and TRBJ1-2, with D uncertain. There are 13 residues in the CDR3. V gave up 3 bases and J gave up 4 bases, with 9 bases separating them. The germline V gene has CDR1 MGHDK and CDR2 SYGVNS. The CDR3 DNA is TGTGCCAGCAGTGAGCAGGTCCGCTATGGCTACACCTTC. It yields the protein CASSEQVRYGYTF.

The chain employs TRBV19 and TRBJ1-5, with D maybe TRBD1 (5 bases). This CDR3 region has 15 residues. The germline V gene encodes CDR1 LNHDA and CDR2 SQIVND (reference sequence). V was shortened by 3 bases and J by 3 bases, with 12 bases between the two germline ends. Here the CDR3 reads CASSMIGGTNQPQHF. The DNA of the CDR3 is TGTGCCAGTAGTATGATCGGGGGGACCAATCAGCCCCAGCATTTT.

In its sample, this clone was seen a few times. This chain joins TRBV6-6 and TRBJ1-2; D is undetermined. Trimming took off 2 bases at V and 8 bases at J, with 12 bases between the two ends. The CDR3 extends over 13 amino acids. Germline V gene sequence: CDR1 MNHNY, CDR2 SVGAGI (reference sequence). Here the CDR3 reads CASSYREWEGYTF. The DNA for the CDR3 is TGTGCCAGCAGTTACCGAGAGTGGGAGGGCTACACCTTC.

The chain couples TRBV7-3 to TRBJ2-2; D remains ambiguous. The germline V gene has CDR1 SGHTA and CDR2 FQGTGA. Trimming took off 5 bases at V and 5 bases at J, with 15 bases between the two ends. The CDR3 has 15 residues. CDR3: CASSPAEARTGELFF. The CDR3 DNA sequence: TGTGCCAGCAGCCCGGCCGAGGCCCGGACCGGGGAGCTGTTTTTT.

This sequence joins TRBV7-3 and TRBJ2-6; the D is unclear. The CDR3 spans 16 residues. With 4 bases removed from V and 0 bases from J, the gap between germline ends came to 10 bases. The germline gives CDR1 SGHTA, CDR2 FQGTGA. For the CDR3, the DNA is TGTGCCAGCAGCTCCTTTGCGGACTCTGGGGCCAACGTCCTGACTTTC. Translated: CASSSFADSGANVLTF.

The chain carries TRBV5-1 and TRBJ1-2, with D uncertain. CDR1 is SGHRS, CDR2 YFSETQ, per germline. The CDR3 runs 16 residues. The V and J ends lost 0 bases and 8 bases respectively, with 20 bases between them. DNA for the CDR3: TGCGCCAGCAGCTTGGGGGCCAGGCCCGAGGAGGAAGGCTACACCTTC. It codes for CASSLGARPEEEGYTF.

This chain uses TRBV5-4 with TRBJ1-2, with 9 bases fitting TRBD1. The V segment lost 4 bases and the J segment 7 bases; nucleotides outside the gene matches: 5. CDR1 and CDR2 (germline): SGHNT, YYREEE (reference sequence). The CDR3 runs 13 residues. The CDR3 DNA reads TGTGCCAGCAGCCTACAGGGGGCGTCTGGCTACACCTTC. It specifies CASSLQGASGYTF.

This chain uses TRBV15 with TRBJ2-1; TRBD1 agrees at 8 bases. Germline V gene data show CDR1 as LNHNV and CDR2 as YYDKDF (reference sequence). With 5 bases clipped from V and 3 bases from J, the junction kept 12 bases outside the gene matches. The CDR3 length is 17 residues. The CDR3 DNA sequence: TGTGCCACCAGCCCCTCGGGCAGGGGGCCCTTCTACAATGAGCAGTTCTTC. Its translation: CATSPSGRGPFYNEQFF.

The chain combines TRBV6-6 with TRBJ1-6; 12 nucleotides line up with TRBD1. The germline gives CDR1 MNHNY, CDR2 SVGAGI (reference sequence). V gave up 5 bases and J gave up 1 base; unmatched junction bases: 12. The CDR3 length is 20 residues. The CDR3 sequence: CASSPPGQGAVRSYNSPLHF. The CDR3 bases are TGTGCCAGCAGTCCGCCGGGACAGGGGGCTGTTAGGTCCTATAATTCACCCCTCCACTTT.

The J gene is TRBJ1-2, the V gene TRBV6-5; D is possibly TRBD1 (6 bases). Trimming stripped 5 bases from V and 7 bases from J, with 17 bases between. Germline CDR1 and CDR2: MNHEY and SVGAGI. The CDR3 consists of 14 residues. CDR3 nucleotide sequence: TGTGCCAGCAGTCTACAGGGTACTGTGAGTGGCTACACCTTC. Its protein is CASSLQGTVSGYTF.

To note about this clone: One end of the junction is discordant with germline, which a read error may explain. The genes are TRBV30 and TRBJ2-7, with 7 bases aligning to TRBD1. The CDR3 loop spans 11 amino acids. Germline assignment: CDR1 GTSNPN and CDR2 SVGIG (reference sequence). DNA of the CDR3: TGTGCCTGGAGTGTGGGACAGTTAACCCACTTC. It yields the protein CAWSVGQLTHF.

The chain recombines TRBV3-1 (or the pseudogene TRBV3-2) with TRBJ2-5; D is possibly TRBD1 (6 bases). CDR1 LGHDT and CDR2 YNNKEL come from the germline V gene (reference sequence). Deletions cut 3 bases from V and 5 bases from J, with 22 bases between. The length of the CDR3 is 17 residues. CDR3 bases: TGTGCCAGCAGCCAGACCCGGGACACGGAGATGCGGGAGACCCAGTACTTC. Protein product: CASSQTRDTEMRETQYF.

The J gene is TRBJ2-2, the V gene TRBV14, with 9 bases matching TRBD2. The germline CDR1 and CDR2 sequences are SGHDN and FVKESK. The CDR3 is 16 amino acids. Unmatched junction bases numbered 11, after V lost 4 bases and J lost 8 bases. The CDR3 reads CASSRPGLAGSGELFF. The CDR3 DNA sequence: TGTGCCAGCAGCCGACCGGGACTAGCTGGTTCGGGGGAGCTGTTTTTT.

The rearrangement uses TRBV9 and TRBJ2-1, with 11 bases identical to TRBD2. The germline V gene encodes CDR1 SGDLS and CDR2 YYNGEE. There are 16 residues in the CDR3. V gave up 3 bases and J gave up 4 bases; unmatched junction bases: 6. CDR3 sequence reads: CASSGGTSGPYNEQFF. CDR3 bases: TGTGCCAGCAGCGGCGGGACTAGCGGACCTTACAATGAGCAGTTCTTC. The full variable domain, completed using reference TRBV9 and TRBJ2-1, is DSGVTQTPKHLITATGQRVTLRCSPRSGDLSVYWYQQSLDQGLQFLIQYYNGEERAKGNILERFSAQQFPDLHSELNLSSLELGDSALYFCASSGGTSGPYNEQFFGPGTRLTVL.

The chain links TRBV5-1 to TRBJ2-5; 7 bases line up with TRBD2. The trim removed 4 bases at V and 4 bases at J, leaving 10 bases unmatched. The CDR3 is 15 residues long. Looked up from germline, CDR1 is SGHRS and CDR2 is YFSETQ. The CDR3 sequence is CASSPGSGGIETQYF. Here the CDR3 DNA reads TGCGCCAGCAGCCCCGGATCCGGGGGGATAGAGACCCAGTACTTC.